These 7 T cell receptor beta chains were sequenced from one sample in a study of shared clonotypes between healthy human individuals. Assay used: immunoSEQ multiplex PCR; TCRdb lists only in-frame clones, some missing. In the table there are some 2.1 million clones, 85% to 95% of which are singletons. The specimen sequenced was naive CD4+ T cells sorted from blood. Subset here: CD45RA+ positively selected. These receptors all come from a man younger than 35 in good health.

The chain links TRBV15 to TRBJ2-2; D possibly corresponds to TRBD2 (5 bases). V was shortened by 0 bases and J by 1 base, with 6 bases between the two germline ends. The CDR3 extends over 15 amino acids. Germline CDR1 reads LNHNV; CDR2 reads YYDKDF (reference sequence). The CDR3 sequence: CATSREAVNTGELFF. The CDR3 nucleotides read TGTGCCACCAGCAGAGAAGCGGTGAACACCGGGGAGCTGTTTTTT.

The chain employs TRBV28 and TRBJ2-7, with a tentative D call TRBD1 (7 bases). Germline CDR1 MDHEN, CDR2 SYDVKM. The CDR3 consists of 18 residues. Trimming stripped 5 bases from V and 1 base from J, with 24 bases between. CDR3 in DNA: TGTGCCAGCAGTACAGCCGGGTGGTCGCGGGACAGATCCTACGAGCAGTACTTC. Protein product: CASSTAGWSRDRSYEQYF.

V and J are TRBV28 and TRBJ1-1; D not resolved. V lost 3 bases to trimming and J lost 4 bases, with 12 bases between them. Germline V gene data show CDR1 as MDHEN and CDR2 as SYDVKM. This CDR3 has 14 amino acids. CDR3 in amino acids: CASSFGGYSTEAFF. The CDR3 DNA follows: TGTGCCAGCAGTTTTGGAGGGTACAGCACTGAAGCTTTCTTT.

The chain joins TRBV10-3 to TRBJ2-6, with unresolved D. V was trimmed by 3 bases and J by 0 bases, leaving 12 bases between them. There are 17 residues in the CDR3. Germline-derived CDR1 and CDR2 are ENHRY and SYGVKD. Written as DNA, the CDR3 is TGTGCCATCAGTGACCCTTCAAGCTTCTCTGGGGCCAACGTCCTGACTTTC. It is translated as CAISDPSSFSGANVLTF.

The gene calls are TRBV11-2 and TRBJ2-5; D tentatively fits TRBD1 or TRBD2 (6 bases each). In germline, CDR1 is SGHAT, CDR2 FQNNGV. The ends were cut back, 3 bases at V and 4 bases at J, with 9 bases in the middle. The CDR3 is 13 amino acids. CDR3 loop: CASSFWGAETQYF. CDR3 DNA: TGTGCCAGCAGCTTTTGGGGGGCAGAGACCCAGTACTTC. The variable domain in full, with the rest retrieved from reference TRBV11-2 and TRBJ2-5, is EAGVAQSPRYKIIEKRQSVAFWCNPISGHATLYWYQQILGQGPKLLIQFQNNGVVDDSQLPKDRFSAERLKGVDSTLKIQPAKLEDSAVYLCASSFWGAETQYFGPGTRLLVL.

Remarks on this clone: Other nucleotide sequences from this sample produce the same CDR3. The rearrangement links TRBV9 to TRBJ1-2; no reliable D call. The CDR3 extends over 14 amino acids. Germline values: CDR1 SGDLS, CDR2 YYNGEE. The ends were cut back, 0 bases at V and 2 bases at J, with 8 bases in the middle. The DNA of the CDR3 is TGTGCCAGCAGCGTAGCCCCGGGGAACTATGGCTACACCTTC. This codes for CASSVAPGNYGYTF.

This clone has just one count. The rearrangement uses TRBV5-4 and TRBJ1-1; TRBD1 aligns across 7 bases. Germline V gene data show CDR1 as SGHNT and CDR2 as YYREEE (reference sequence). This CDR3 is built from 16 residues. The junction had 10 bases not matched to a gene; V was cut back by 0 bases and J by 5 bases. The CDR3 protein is CASSLAGNRGGTEAFF. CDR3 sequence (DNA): TGTGCCAGCAGCTTGGCTGGAAACAGGGGTGGTACTGAAGCTTTCTTT.